Presented here are 10 T cell receptor beta chains from one specimen sequenced in a study of graft-versus-host responses after intestinal transplantation. TCRdb's copy holds only in-frame clones and misses some; the assay was immunoSEQ multiplex PCR. This sample has just under 90,000 clones, with roughly four fifths found just once. No antigen is known for these receptors. Material: unstimulated CD8+ T cells sorted from spleen or lymph node cells, obtained before intestinal transplant. The receptors stem from a human donor who received an intestinal transplant.

The V call is TRBV27, the J call TRBJ2-7; D remains unclear. CDR1 and CDR2 from the germline V gene are MNHEY and SMNVEV (reference sequence). The CDR3 is 14 residues long. With 2 bases removed from V and 3 bases from J, the gap between germline ends came to 11 bases. The CDR3 region is CASSLGQLYYEQYF. In DNA form, the CDR3 reads TGTGCCAGCAGTTTAGGGCAGCTCTACTACGAGCAGTACTTC.

The chain links TRBV9 to TRBJ1-1, with TRBD1 matching 8 bases. Germline V CDR1 and CDR2: SGDLS, YYNGEE. After removal of 3 bases from V and 0 bases from J, the junction contained 7 bases not matched to a gene. The CDR3 has 16 amino acids. In nucleotides, the CDR3 is TGTGCCAGCAGCGGTCCCGGGACAGGTTTGAACACTGAAGCTTTCTTT. Translated, it gives CASSGPGTGLNTEAFF.

This chain uses TRBV2 with TRBJ2-1; TRBD2 might be the D (6 bases). The CDR3 sequence is 14 residues long. Germline CDR1 is SNHLY and CDR2 is FYNNEI. The V end was cut by 1 base, the J end by 9 bases, with 13 bases between. The CDR3 sequence is CASSEGGGLSEQFF. The CDR3 coding sequence is TGTGCCAGCAGTGAAGGTGGAGGGCTAAGTGAGCAGTTCTTC.

V usage is TRBV7-9 and J usage is TRBJ1-1; D is unresolved. The CDR3 is 16 residues long. Germline V gene lookup returns CDR1 SEHNR and CDR2 FQNEAQ (reference sequence). Trimming left V 2 bases short and J 3 bases short, with 16 bases between. The CDR3 region is CASSLTHLVRHTEAFF. CDR3 coding DNA: TGTGCCAGCAGCTTAACACATTTAGTAAGACACACTGAAGCTTTCTTT.

The chain couples TRBV5-5 to TRBJ2-5; TRBD1 matches at 7 bases. The CDR3 runs to 17 residues. The trim removed 2 bases at V and 2 bases at J, leaving 12 bases unmatched. The V gene's germline CDR1 is SGHKS and CDR2 YYEKEE (reference sequence). As DNA, the CDR3 is TGTGCCAGCAGCTTAAACCCCGGGACAGCCCATCAAGAGACCCAGTACTTC. It translates to CASSLNPGTAHQETQYF.

The chain links TRBV28 to TRBJ2-1; D possibly matches TRBD1 or TRBD2 (5 bases each). Germline values: CDR1 MDHEN, CDR2 SYDVKM. The CDR3 is made up of 15 amino acids. The V gene lost 6 bases and the J gene lost 4 bases, with 16 bases spanning the gap. The CDR3 protein is CASSWGKGPYNEQFF. The CDR3 bases are TGTGCCAGCAGCTGGGGGAAAGGCCCTTACAATGAGCAGTTCTTC.

This rearrangement joins TRBV2 to TRBJ1-1, with D unresolved. CDR1 and CDR2 from the germline V gene are SNHLY and FYNNEI. The CDR3 loop spans 13 amino acids. The V end lost 3 bases, the J end lost 3 bases, and 8 bases lay between the germline ends. The CDR3, as DNA: TGTGCCAGCAGTGATAGGGAAGACACTGAAGCTTTCTTT. Its translation is CASSDREDTEAFF.

This clone was observed once. This chain connects TRBV6-1 to TRBJ2-1; D is ambiguous. V was trimmed by 3 bases and J by 4 bases, leaving 10 bases between them. The CDR3 length is 14 residues. Germline CDR1 reads MNHNS; CDR2 reads SASEGT. DNA of the CDR3: TGTGCCAGCAGTGATGGCTATGGGTACAATGAGCAGTTCTTC. Its translation: CASSDGYGYNEQFF.

This clone was recorded once. The V gene is TRBV18, the J gene TRBJ2-1, with 9 bases that match TRBD2. The CDR3 has 15 residues. V shed 3 bases and J 4 bases; nucleotides not matched to a gene: 4. Germline values: CDR1 KGHSH, CDR2 LQKENI. The CDR3 spells CASSPSSGEYNEQFF. The CDR3 DNA reads as TGTGCCAGCTCACCTTCTAGCGGGGAGTACAATGAGCAGTTCTTC.

V usage is TRBV19 and J usage is TRBJ2-7; 8 nucleotides match TRBD1. Germline CDR1 reads LNHDA; CDR2 reads SQIVND (reference sequence). The junction had 10 bases not matched to a gene; V was cut back by 7 bases and J by 2 bases. This CDR3 has 15 amino acids. The CDR3 bases are TGTGCCAGTACTCCAGGGACAGGCCCCACCTACGAGCAGTACTTC. Protein: CASTPGTGPTYEQYF.